This T cell receptor (beta chain) was sequenced during a study of response to subunit inactivated influenza vaccine listed by TCRdb under 2018. For the wider study: Deep quantitative profiling of the T cell receptor repertoire was used in the study to follow responses to a trivalent subunit inactivated influenza vaccine. On the study overall, not on this receptor specifically: It was suggested by the authors that each seasonal influenza vaccination may recruit only a limited number of new T cells.

Library construction relied on RT-PCR. Sequencing was performed on an Illumina HiSeq 2500. The public reads were reprocessed in TCRdb via fastp at Q25 and MiXCR, keeping in-frame beta chains. One record per CDR3 amino acid sequence lists the most common genes and DNA. A total of roughly 700,000 distinct CDR3 sequences appear in this sample, over 11% of them only once. 6.5% to 8.5% of the sample is taken by the ten largest. Worth noting for this clonotype: Its antigen has not been determined. No much larger clone is present one base from it, and per-base qualities are unavailable.

This TCR came from a man aged 45 to 65 who received an inactivated influenza vaccine. Donor details come from another sample of the same person, matched by shared clones. The sample was PBMCs from blood, taken 14 to 15 days before vaccination.

CDR3 sequence: CASSAPTGILYNEQFF. The DNA sequence follows: TGTGCCAGCAGTGCCCCGACAGGTATCCTCTACAATGAGCAGTTCTTC. The chain joins TRBV12-3 or TRBV12-4 to TRBJ2-1; a weak D assignment points to TRBD1 (6 bases agree). Trimming takes 5 bases from V and 3 bases from J, and the germline ends sit 17 bases apart. The CDR3 contains 16 residues, cysteine and phenylalanine counted. The kept DNA is CDR3 alone, 48 bases in frame from the first base.